This entry is about one T cell receptor (beta chain). Its specificity is not known. Trimming removed 4 bases from V and 4 bases from J; junction bases left unmatched: 9. The CDR3 extends over 15 amino acids. The germline CDR1 and CDR2 sequences are MNHEY and SVGAGI. This record belongs to a study of shared clonotypes between healthy human individuals. The study, taken as a whole, reports: Sharing across four donors was highest in naive CD4 (about 5%) and lowest in memory CD8 (roughly 0.4%). Across subsets, estimated richness was generally greater for naive than for memory populations.

Clones were read by immunoSEQ multiplex PCR, and TCRdb kept only the in-frame ones, dropping some. The sample records some 2.3 million clones, approximately 95% being singletons. This TCR was recovered from a man aged 18 to 29 in good health. Some clones in this sample may be carry-over from other donors' samples. J is TRBJ2-7 and V is TRBV6-5, with TRBD2 matching 8 bases. What was sequenced was naive CD4+ T cells from PBMCs. Subset defined: CD45RA+ positively selected. The CDR3 DNA sequence: TGTGCCAGCAGTTCAAATCCGGGACTAGGGTACGAGCAGTACTTC. Its protein product is CASSSNPGLGYEQYF.